Below are 15 T cell receptor beta chains sequenced from a single sample in a study of blood T cell repertoires in COVID-19. The repertoire was sequenced with immunoSEQ multiplex PCR; TCRdb's copy has only in-frame clones and lacks some. The top ten hold around 6.9% of the sample, which has approximately 190,000 clones, 80% seen once. The sequenced material came from peripheral blood. The receptor set was obtained from a man aged 55 to 70 with acute or convalescent COVID-19.

The chain links TRBV5-1 to TRBJ1-1, with 10 bases matching TRBD1. The CDR3 spans 16 residues. Germline V gene data show CDR1 as SGHRS and CDR2 as YFSETQ. The V gene end was trimmed by 4 bases and the J gene end by 3 bases; junction bases not matched to a gene: 9. CDR3: CASSKGQGSLHTEAFF. CDR3 coding DNA: TGCGCCAGCAGCAAGGGACAGGGGTCCCTTCACACTGAAGCTTTCTTT.

V and J are TRBV19 and TRBJ1-2, with 9 bases matching TRBD1. Germline V gene lookup returns CDR1 LNHDA and CDR2 SQIVND (reference sequence). V shed 3 bases, J shed 4 bases, and the junction held 9 bases outside the gene matches. The CDR3 spans 16 residues. CDR3: CASSMFGDRASYGYTF. The CDR3 DNA reads TGTGCCAGTAGTATGTTTGGGGACAGGGCAAGCTATGGCTACACCTTC.

The rearrangement links TRBV28 to TRBJ1-3; 8 positions match TRBD1. Germline CDR1 is MDHEN and CDR2 is SYDVKM. V shed 3 bases, J shed 3 bases, and the junction held 4 bases outside the gene matches. The CDR3 extends over 15 amino acids. CDR3 sequence (DNA): TGTGCCAGCAGTTTGGACAGGGTGGGTGGAAACACCATATATTTT. Translating it yields CASSLDRVGGNTIYF.

V and J are TRBV4-2 and TRBJ2-7; 8 nucleotides align to TRBD2. Germline V gives CDR1 LGHNA, CDR2 YNFKEQ. J was trimmed by 4 bases and V by 0 bases; bases with no gene match: 5. The CDR3 runs to 15 residues. In nucleotides, the CDR3 is TGTGCCAGCAGCCAAGAGAGCGGGAGTAGGTACGAGCAGTACTTC. It codes for CASSQESGSRYEQYF.

This chain uses TRBV5-1 with TRBJ2-7; TRBD1 agrees at 8 bases. Germline CDR1 is SGHRS and CDR2 is YFSETQ. CDR3 length: 13 amino acids. Trimming cost V 8 bases and J 5 bases; bases outside gene matches: 9. Written as DNA, the CDR3 is TGCGCCAGTTCTAGGACAGGGTGGGACGAGCAGTACTTC. It is translated as CASSRTGWDEQYF.

This chain joins TRBV6-4 and TRBJ2-3; D perhaps matches TRBD1 (5 bases). Germline V CDR1 and CDR2: MRHNA, SNTAGT. Trimming cost V 7 bases and J 3 bases, with 17 bases left between them. The CDR3 has 15 residues. The CDR3: CASKISYRSTDTQYF. In DNA form, the CDR3 reads TGTGCCAGCAAGATATCGTACAGGAGTACAGATACGCAGTATTTT.

The chain is built from TRBV11-2 and TRBJ2-7; D gene unclear. The germline CDR1 and CDR2 sequences are SGHAT and FQNNGV. Trimming took 5 bases from V and 2 from J, leaving 13 bases between them. This CDR3 is built from 14 residues. CDR3: CASSPLLDPYEQYF. In DNA, the CDR3 is TGTGCCAGCAGCCCGCTTCTAGATCCCTACGAGCAGTACTTC.

This sequence joins TRBV6-6 and TRBJ1-2; D uncertain. CDR1 is MNHNY and CDR2 is SVGAGI in the germline V gene (reference sequence). The CDR3 runs 13 residues. V was cut by 6 bases and J by 2 bases, with 10 bases left in between. In nucleotides, the CDR3 is TGTGCCAGCAGCTCCGGACTGAACTATGGCTACACCTTC. Translation gives CASSSGLNYGYTF.

The J gene is TRBJ1-6, the V gene TRBV4-3, with D perhaps TRBD1 (5 bases). From germline, CDR1 is LGHNA and CDR2 YSLEER. This CDR3 comprises 15 residues. The ends were cut back, 8 bases at V and 2 bases at J, with 13 bases in the middle. This CDR3 is CASRGEGTYNSPLHF. The CDR3 bases are TGCGCCAGCCGAGGGGAGGGGACCTATAATTCACCCCTCCACTTT.

J is TRBJ2-1 and V is TRBV2; weak D call: TRBD2 (7 bases). Germline V gene data show CDR1 as SNHLY and CDR2 as FYNNEI. The CDR3 consists of 15 residues. V lost 7 bases and J lost 4, with 17 bases in between. CDR3 residues: CASTPGGGRYNEQFF. In DNA form, the CDR3 reads TGTGCCAGCACCCCCGGCGGGGGCCGTTACAATGAGCAGTTCTTC.

This sequence joins TRBV27 and TRBJ2-4, with D perhaps TRBD1 (6 bases). V lost 9 bases to trimming and J lost 0 bases, with 15 bases between them. The CDR3 has 15 residues. Germline V gene data show CDR1 as MNHEY and CDR2 as SMNVEV (reference sequence). CDR3 DNA sequence: TGTGCCAGTCGTCGGACAGCCCTAGCCAAAAACATTCAGTACTTC. It translates to CASRRTALAKNIQYF.

The chain is built from TRBV6-5 and TRBJ2-7; TRBD1 matches at 9 bases. This CDR3 has 15 amino acids. The V gene's germline CDR1 is MNHEY and CDR2 SVGAGI. The junction had 8 bases not matched to a gene; V was cut back by 6 bases and J by 2 bases. This chain's CDR3 is CASSPGQGNPYEQYF. As DNA, the CDR3 is TGTGCCAGCAGCCCCGGACAGGGGAACCCCTACGAGCAGTACTTC.

The CDR3 spells CASSAGQGQGETQYF. CDR3 bases: TGTGCCAGCAGCGCAGGACAAGGACAGGGGGAGACCCAGTACTTC. The V call is TRBV9, the J call TRBJ2-5; 9 bases are a match to TRBD1. J was trimmed by 5 bases and V by 3 bases; bases with no gene match: 8. CDR1 and CDR2 from the germline V gene are SGDLS and YYNGEE. The CDR3 length is 15 residues.

The chain links TRBV5-6 to TRBJ2-3, with TRBD2 matching over 8 bases. V gave up 2 bases and J gave up 5 bases; unmatched junction bases: 4. This CDR3 has 14 residues. In germline, CDR1 is SGHDT, CDR2 YYEEEE. The CDR3 sequence: CASSFGGTRDTQYF. In nucleotides, the CDR3 is TGTGCCAGCAGCTTCGGGGGGACTAGAGATACGCAGTATTTT. Full variable domain (missing parts from reference TRBV5-6 and TRBJ2-3): DAGVTQSPTHLIKTRGQQVTLRCSPKSGHDTVSWYQQALGQGPQFIFQYYEEEERQRGNFPDRFSGHQFPNYSSELNVNALLLGDSALYLCASSFGGTRDTQYFGPGTRLTVL.

The rearrangement links TRBV7-9 to TRBJ1-1; no reliable D call. Trimming took 4 bases from V and 2 from J, leaving 11 bases between them. The germline CDR1 and CDR2 sequences are SEHNR and FQNEAQ (reference sequence). This CDR3 has 14 amino acids. CDR3 region: CASSSPILNTEAFF. The CDR3 region has the DNA TGTGCCAGCAGCTCCCCGATACTTAACACTGAAGCTTTCTTT.